A single sample gave rise to the 18 T cell receptor beta chains below, sequenced in a study of radiotherapy plus CTLA-4 blockade in lung cancer (dated by TCRdb to the late 2010s). Library generation was performed with the immunoSEQ multiplex PCR assay. Not all clones reach the TCRdb copy of this immuneACCESS table, which keeps in-frame sequences only. Checked studies attribute under half of the gap to unresolved V genes and leave the rest unexplained. The sample table contains approximately 67,000 clones; only one count was recorded for around 86% of them. Together, the top ten hold roughly 3.9% of the sample. The specimen comprised peripheral blood, sampled from a patient treated with radiotherapy plus ipilimumab. The receptors originated from a human donor with non-small cell lung cancer who had a partial response to radiotherapy plus ipilimumab.

The rearrangement links TRBV7-6 to TRBJ2-1; 10 bases agree with TRBD1. Germline values: CDR1 SGHVS, CDR2 FNYEAQ. Losses at the gene ends were 1 base for V and 8 bases for J; bases not matched to a gene: 8. The CDR3 extends over 16 amino acids. The chain's CDR3 is CASSLGLPGQGYEQFF. The CDR3 coding sequence is TGTGCCAGCAGCTTAGGCTTACCGGGACAGGGGTATGAGCAGTTCTTC.

J is TRBJ2-5 and V is TRBV18; tentative D call: TRBD2 (5 bases). Trimming took 9 bases from V and 2 from J, leaving 10 bases between them. The CDR3 length is 12 residues. Germline-derived CDR1 and CDR2 are KGHSH and LQKENI. The CDR3 DNA is TGTGCCAGTTCTAGCAGACAAGAGACCCAGTACTTC. It codes for CASSSRQETQYF.

V is TRBV2 and J is TRBJ2-2, with 9 nucleotides matching TRBD1. V lost 8 bases to trimming and J lost 6 bases; unmatched junction nucleotides: 10. This CDR3 is built from 15 residues. Per the germline V gene, CDR1 is SNHLY and CDR2 is FYNNEI. Here the CDR3 DNA reads TGTGCCAGCGCGTCCGGGACAGGGCTTGCCGGGGAGCTGTTTTTT. Its translation is CASASGTGLAGELFF.

The rearrangement uses TRBV19 and TRBJ2-3; D ambiguous. The V and J ends lost 5 bases and 1 base respectively, with 13 bases between them. This CDR3 has 15 residues. Germline V lookup: CDR1 LNHDA, CDR2 SQIVND (reference sequence). CDR3 amino acids: CASSLSVIGTDTQYF. CDR3 coding DNA: TGTGCCAGTAGTTTATCAGTTATCGGCACAGATACGCAGTATTTT.

The CDR3 nucleotides read TGCAGCGCCGAATTACGGGACTCAAGCTCCTACAATGAGCAGTTCTTC. This codes for CSAELRDSSSYNEQFF. The genes are TRBV29-1 and TRBJ2-1; D may be TRBD2 (6 bases). The CDR3 is made up of 16 amino acids. Germline V gene lookup returns CDR1 SQVTM and CDR2 ANQGSEA. V was shortened by 7 bases and J by 0 bases, with 19 bases between the two germline ends.

This chain connects TRBV9 to TRBJ2-7, with 13 nucleotides matching TRBD2. V shed 4 bases and J 2 bases; nucleotides not matched to a gene: 9. This CDR3 comprises 17 residues. The germline gives CDR1 SGDLS, CDR2 YYNGEE. The CDR3 is CASSIRTSGSQPYEQYF. CDR3 coding DNA: TGTGCCAGCAGCATCAGGACTAGCGGGAGCCAACCCTACGAGCAGTACTTC.

This clone is a singleton in its sample. The genes are TRBV2 and TRBJ2-2; 12 bases fit TRBD2. The ends lost 6 bases at V and 5 bases at J; junction bases unmatched: 7. The CDR3 is made up of 16 amino acids. CDR1 SNHLY and CDR2 FYNNEI come from the germline V gene. CDR3 in DNA: TGTGCCAGCAGCCGCCGGGGACTAGCGGGTACCGGGGAGCTGTTTTTT. The encoded protein is CASSRRGLAGTGELFF.

On this clone itself: The CDR3 does not end in the conserved phenylalanine or tryptophan, so this is likely a read error. CDR3 DNA: TGTGCCAGCAATACAGGGGGCGACAACTATGGCTACACCCTC. Protein: CASNTGGDNYGYTL. The chain is built from TRBV28 and TRBJ1-2; 9 nucleotides agree with TRBD1. The V segment lost 7 bases and the J segment 2 bases; nucleotides outside the gene matches: 5. Germline loops: CDR1 MDHEN, CDR2 SYDVKM. CDR3 size: 14 residues.

This chain uses TRBV6-1 with TRBJ1-2, with D tentatively TRBD1 (5 bases). Trimming stripped 1 base from V and 7 bases from J, with 10 bases between. Germline CDR1 and CDR2: MNHNS and SASEGT. The CDR3 runs to 13 residues. CDR3 residues: CASSEGRGIGYTF. The DNA for the CDR3 is TGTGCCAGCAGTGAAGGAAGGGGCATTGGCTACACCTTC.

The V gene is TRBV30, the J gene TRBJ2-7; perhaps TRBD1 as D (6 bases). Germline V lookup: CDR1 GTSNPN, CDR2 SVGIG (reference sequence). CDR3 length: 14 amino acids. The V and J ends lost 6 bases and 4 bases respectively, with 19 bases between them. CDR3 protein: CACQVWGPKYEQYF. The CDR3 DNA follows: TGTGCCTGCCAAGTCTGGGGGCCCAAATACGAGCAGTACTTC.

This chain joins TRBV9 and TRBJ2-7; 8 nucleotides agree with TRBD2. This CDR3 contains 15 residues. Germline V gene lookup returns CDR1 SGDLS and CDR2 YYNGEE. V was clipped by 3 bases and J by 1 base; unmatched bases: 6. CDR3 DNA: TGTGCCAGCAGCGCCGGGGGGGGCAGTTCCTACGAGCAGTACTTC. As protein: CASSAGGGSSYEQYF.

The V and J genes are TRBV7-9 and TRBJ2-2, with a tentative D call TRBD2 (6 bases). CDR1 is SEHNR and CDR2 is FQNEAQ in the germline V gene (reference sequence). V lost 2 bases, J lost 0 bases, and 10 bases lay in between. The CDR3 length is 16 residues. CDR3 nucleotides: TGTGCCAGCAGCTTACGGGGCGGGGCGAACACCGGGGAGCTGTTTTTT. It yields the protein CASSLRGGANTGELFF.

This clone was detected only a few times. The rearrangement uses TRBV6-5 and TRBJ2-5; the D is unclear. V lost 7 bases, J lost 2 bases, and 11 bases lay in between. Germline CDR1 reads MNHEY; CDR2 reads SVGAGI. The CDR3 sequence is 13 residues long. The CDR3 coding sequence is TGTGCCAGCACAAGCCTACTTCAAGAGACCCAGTACTTC. This sequence encodes CASTSLLQETQYF.

The chain recombines TRBV29-1 with TRBJ2-3, with 7 bases identical to TRBD2. The ends lost 7 bases at V and 5 bases at J; junction bases unmatched: 9. The CDR3 is 13 residues long. From germline, CDR1 is SQVTM and CDR2 ANQGSEA. The CDR3, as DNA: TGCAGCGCCTGGGAGGGAGTAGGAGATACGCAGTATTTT. Its protein is CSAWEGVGDTQYF.

This clone was seen only once. The gene calls are TRBV2 and TRBJ2-5; a weak D match, TRBD1 (5 bases). With the DNA end fitting TRBJ2-7 better, the J assignment may be wrong. This CDR3 has 13 amino acids. Germline V CDR1 and CDR2: SNHLY, FYNNEI. The CDR3 reads CASSGQRHYEQYF. The CDR3 bases are TGTGCCAGCAGTGGACAGCGTCATTACGAGCAGTACTTC.

This chain connects TRBV7-2 to TRBJ1-5; D ambiguous. The germline V gene has CDR1 SGHTA and CDR2 FQGNSA. This CDR3 is built from 15 residues. Trimming stripped 4 bases from V and 4 bases from J, with 14 bases between. In DNA form, the CDR3 reads TGTGCCAGCAGCTCTAACCCCCAGACTAATCAGCCCCAGCATTTT. Protein product: CASSSNPQTNQPQHF.

The chain employs TRBV15 and TRBJ2-1; no reliable D call. CDR3 size: 15 residues. The V end lost 0 bases, the J end lost 7 bases, and 13 bases lay between the germline ends. Germline-derived CDR1 and CDR2 are LNHNV and YYDKDF (reference sequence). The CDR3 sequence is CATSRDLLVSNEQFF. The CDR3, as DNA: TGTGCCACCAGCAGAGATCTGCTAGTAAGTAATGAGCAGTTCTTC.

The gene calls are TRBV5-6 and TRBJ2-2; 11 bases align to TRBD1. The CDR3 is made up of 15 amino acids. The germline V gene has CDR1 SGHDT and CDR2 YYEEEE. V dropped 2 bases and J dropped 5; count of bases not matched to a gene: 2. The CDR3 DNA sequence: TGTGCCAGCAGCTTAGGACAGGGGGCGACCGGGGAGCTGTTTTTT. Its translation is CASSLGQGATGELFF.